The 17 T cell receptor beta chains in this list originate from one sample, sequenced in a study of a mutant IDH1 vaccine in newly diagnosed glioma. Data came from immunoSEQ multiplex PCR; TCRdb stores just in-frame clones and leaves some out. The sample lists 25,000 to 30,000 clones, about 90% occurring once. Specified time point: week 5, during vaccination. The study gave 300 ug of mutant IDH1 20-mer peptide per vaccine dose, with topical imiquimod. These receptors have no known antigen. The sample here was PBMCs, taken from a glioma patient whose treatment included an IDH1 peptide vaccine. The receptors shown here come from a man aged 18 to 29 with glioma.

The rearrangement uses TRBV25-1 and TRBJ2-7, with a weak D call TRBD1 (6 bases). The CDR3 totals 14 residues. Germline V gene sequence: CDR1 MGHDK, CDR2 SYGVNS. V was clipped by 1 base and J by 6 bases, with 13 bases between them. CDR3 protein: CASSELGGGVEQYF. In nucleotides, the CDR3 is TGTGCCAGCAGTGAATTAGGGGGTGGGGTCGAGCAGTACTTC.

The V call is TRBV30, the J call TRBJ2-3; D gene uncertain. Per the germline V gene, CDR1 is GTSNPN and CDR2 is SVGIG (reference sequence). V was shortened by 4 bases and J by 2 bases, with 16 bases between the two germline ends. The CDR3 runs 15 residues. The CDR3 nucleotides read TGTGCCTGGACCCCCGGAGTGGCCCCCACAGATACGCAGTATTTT. Amino acids: CAWTPGVAPTDTQYF.

In its sample, this clone was seen a few times. V is TRBV29-1 and J is TRBJ2-4, with 8 bases identical to TRBD1. The V and J ends lost 0 bases and 6 bases, in that order; junction bases with no gene match: 10. The germline gives CDR1 SQVTM, CDR2 ANQGSEA. The CDR3 totals 16 residues. CDR3 region: CSVEDRTGRGGNIQYF. The CDR3 DNA reads TGCAGCGTTGAAGACCGGACAGGGAGAGGGGGAAACATTCAGTACTTC.

V is TRBV27 and J is TRBJ2-1; unclear D gene. The CDR3 totals 14 residues. Germline-derived CDR1 and CDR2 are MNHEY and SMNVEV (reference sequence). Trimming took 1 base from V and 12 from J, leaving 16 bases between them. The CDR3 DNA reads TGTGCCAGCAGTTTATTAAGTGGCATTGGCGGGCAGTTCTTC. Protein sequence: CASSLLSGIGGQFF.

The chain is built from TRBV27 and TRBJ1-1; D call uncertain. Germline V CDR1 and CDR2: MNHEY, SMNVEV (reference sequence). V gave up 6 bases and J gave up 1 base, with 12 bases separating them. The CDR3 spans 14 residues. The CDR3 is CASRSRVTNTEAFF. For the CDR3, the DNA is TGTGCCAGCAGATCAAGGGTAACGAACACTGAAGCTTTCTTT.

The gene calls are TRBV5-1 and TRBJ1-1; unclear D gene. The ends were cut back, 0 bases at V and 0 bases at J, with 12 bases in the middle. CDR3 length: 16 residues. Per germline, CDR1 SGHRS and CDR2 YFSETQ. The CDR3 spells CASSLEQGNLNTEAFF. The CDR3 DNA reads TGCGCCAGCAGCTTGGAACAAGGGAATTTGAACACTGAAGCTTTCTTT.

The rearrangement links TRBV5-6 to TRBJ1-2; D is uncertain. The V gene lost 6 bases and the J gene lost 8 bases, with 23 bases spanning the gap. Looked up from germline, CDR1 is SGHDT and CDR2 is YYEEEE. The CDR3 runs 15 residues. The CDR3 nucleotides are TGTGCCAGCACCCTAGAAGTCAGATTTTCGGCAGGCTACACCTTC. This encodes CASTLEVRFSAGYTF.

A word on this clone: Likely a read error: the CDR3 ends without its conserved phenylalanine or tryptophan. The DNA is left out, because the CDR3 cannot be placed on it with certainty; the CDR3 is given as TCRdb lists it. The V call is TRBV21-1, the J call TRBJ2-7; the D segment call TRBD2 is taken from the table without a DNA check. TRBV21-1 is recorded as a pseudogene. The CDR3 numbers 9 amino acids, ends counted. The CDR3 is CASSNAAQI.

The chain couples TRBV4-1 to TRBJ2-3; D is perhaps TRBD1 (5 bases). The V gene lost 4 bases and the J gene lost 1 base, with 12 bases spanning the gap. This CDR3 has 15 residues. Germline V gene lookup returns CDR1 MGHRA and CDR2 YSYEKL. CDR3 DNA sequence: TGCGCCAGCAGCCGTGGACAAAGAGGCACAGATACGCAGTATTTT. This sequence encodes CASSRGQRGTDTQYF.

This clone was picked up a small number of times. The genes are TRBV9 and TRBJ2-1, with 14 bases matching TRBD2. Germline CDR1 is SGDLS and CDR2 is YYNGEE. Trimming removed 3 bases from V and 8 bases from J; junction bases left unmatched: 7. CDR3 size: 16 residues. As DNA, the CDR3 is TGTGCCAGCAGCGCGGGACTAGCGGGAGTTTTCGATGAGCAGTTCTTC. Translation: CASSAGLAGVFDEQFF.

This clone was detected once. V usage is TRBV6-5 and J usage is TRBJ2-7, with a weak D call TRBD2 (6 bases). The germline gives CDR1 MNHEY, CDR2 SVGAGI. The V and J ends lost 4 bases and 0 bases respectively, with 13 bases between them. The CDR3 runs 15 residues. CDR3 amino acids: CASSSPGLSSYEQYF. The DNA for the CDR3 is TGTGCCAGCAGTTCCCCGGGACTCAGCTCCTACGAGCAGTACTTC.

The chain joins TRBV6-6 to TRBJ1-1; 10 positions agree with TRBD1. In germline, CDR1 is MNHNY, CDR2 SVGAGI (reference sequence). This CDR3 has 16 residues. With V trimmed by 7 bases and J by 1 base, 9 bases remained unmatched. The CDR3 region has the DNA TGTGCCAGCACTCGGGGACAGGGGAAAGGGAACACTGAAGCTTTCTTT. Translated, it gives CASTRGQGKGNTEAFF.

The J gene is TRBJ1-1, the V gene TRBV29-1; weak D call: TRBD1 (5 bases). Germline assignment: CDR1 SQVTM and CDR2 ANQGSEA. Trimming shortened V by 7 bases and J by 1 base, and 16 bases separated the two germline ends. This CDR3 comprises 14 residues. The CDR3, as DNA: TGCAGCGGTCAACCGGGACTCACGAACACTGAAGCTTTCTTT. Amino acid sequence: CSGQPGLTNTEAFF.

The CDR3 region has the DNA TGTGCCAGCAGTTACGATCGGGGGGCTTATACGCAGTATTTT. Its protein product is CASSYDRGAYTQYF. The rearrangement links TRBV6-5 to TRBJ2-3, with D possibly being TRBD2 (7 bases). This CDR3 is built from 14 residues. From germline, CDR1 is MNHEY and CDR2 SVGAGI. V lost 2 bases, J lost 7 bases, and 13 bases lay in between.

V and J are TRBV29-1 and TRBJ2-1, with 8 bases fitting TRBD1. The CDR3 is made up of 12 amino acids. V was pared by 7 bases and J by 8 bases, with 7 bases of the junction left unmatched. CDR1 is SQVTM, CDR2 ANQGSEA, per germline. The CDR3 protein is CSAVTGEYEQFF. In nucleotides, the CDR3 is TGCAGCGCTGTGACAGGGGAATATGAGCAGTTCTTC.

This clone was counted between two and nine times. V usage is TRBV14 and J usage is TRBJ2-7; possible D gene TRBD2, 6 bases. This CDR3 contains 16 residues. CDR1 and CDR2 from the germline V gene are SGHDN and FVKESK. Trimming cost V 4 bases and J 0 bases, with 16 bases left between them. The CDR3 sequence: CASSPSGTLNSYEQYF. CDR3 coding DNA: TGTGCCAGCAGCCCCTCCGGGACTCTCAACTCCTACGAGCAGTACTTC.

This clone was seen a few times. This chain uses TRBV4-3 with TRBJ2-6; D possibly matches TRBD1 or TRBD2 (5 bases each). Trimming shortened V by 0 bases and J by 1 base, and 10 bases separated the two germline ends. This CDR3 is built from 17 residues. The germline V gene encodes CDR1 LGHNA and CDR2 YSLEER. CDR3 coding DNA: TGCGCCAGCAGCCAAGATGGGACCGCATCTGGGGCCAACGTCCTGACTTTC. Residues: CASSQDGTASGANVLTF.